The clone carrying this T cell receptor beta chain was counted only a few times. Some clones are missing from TCRdb's copy, which holds only in-frame ones; the method was immunoSEQ multiplex PCR. The sample shows about 150,000 clones, roughly 87% of them seen only once. Trimming cost V 5 bases and J 10 bases, with 17 bases left between them. This CDR3 has 13 residues. The germline V gene encodes CDR1 SEHNR and CDR2 FQNEAQ (reference sequence). This entry comes from a study of radiation and T cells in renal cell carcinoma. Time point given: blood 2 weeks post-SBRT. This sample's treatment: 15 Gy SBRT to primary tumor, nephrectomy 4 weeks later.

This clonotype was obtained from a woman in her forties or fifties with renal cell carcinoma. This chain connects TRBV7-9 to TRBJ1-2; no definite D call. The material was blood, obtained from a patient whose treatment included radiotherapy and nephrectomy. The CDR3 loop reads CASSKDQRLIYTF. Written as DNA, the CDR3 is TGTGCCAGCAGCAAGGACCAGCGTTTGATCTACACCTTC.